Below are 8 T cell receptor beta chains sequenced from a single sample in a study of identical twins. TCRdb independently ran MiXCR on the 5' RACE reads; one entry per CDR3 protein. The repertoire holds under 350,000 distinct CDR3 sequences, with more than 8% as singletons. Separately, the same data were catalogued under a study of yellow fever vaccine responses in identical twins.

Sequencing used CD8+ T cells sorted from blood. Receptor source: a woman younger than 30 in good health.

This clonotype was seen more than once but under ten times. The chain employs TRBV7-8 and TRBJ2-5, with D possibly TRBD2 on 5 matching bases. CDR3 length equals 14 residues. Germline CDR1 is SGHVS and CDR2 is FQNEAQ. V gave up 4 bases and J gave up 1 base, with 10 bases separating them. CDR3 bases: TGTGCCAGCAGCTCACTAGTGTCCCAAGAGACCCAGTACTTC. Protein sequence: CASSSLVSQETQYF.

This clonotype has a count of ten or more. The CDR3 DNA sequence: TGTGCCAGCAGCCGACGCGGGGGTTCCGATGAGCAGTTCTTC. Protein product: CASSRRGGSDEQFF. The chain uses TRBV3-1 and TRBJ2-1, with TRBD2 matching over 7 bases. V lost 4 bases, J lost 8 bases, and 8 bases stayed unmatched. This CDR3 contains 14 residues. Per germline, CDR1 LGHDT and CDR2 YNNKEL (reference sequence).

The J gene is TRBJ2-5, the V gene TRBV4-2, with D possibly TRBD2 on 5 matching bases. The V end lost 2 bases, the J end lost 5 bases, and 12 bases lay between the germline ends. Per germline, CDR1 LGHNA and CDR2 YNFKEQ. The CDR3 loop spans 14 amino acids. The CDR3 coding sequence is TGTGCCAGCAGCCAAATACTAGAGTGGGAGACCCAGTACTTC. This gives the protein CASSQILEWETQYF.

This clonotype has at least ten counts. This chain connects TRBV6-4 to TRBJ2-3, with TRBD1 as a possible D gene (6 bases). CDR3 length: 15 residues. Trimming removed 3 bases from V and 4 bases from J, with 14 bases in between. Per germline, CDR1 MRHNA and CDR2 SNTAGT. DNA of the CDR3: TGTGCCAGCAGTGAGCGAGCAGGGGTCGCAGATACGCAGTATTTT. This translates into CASSERAGVADTQYF.

This clonotype was counted ten times or more. The chain joins TRBV7-9 to TRBJ1-3; weak D call: TRBD1 (5 bases). The CDR3 totals 14 residues. Trimming took 1 base from V and 12 from J, leaving 16 bases between them. Germline assignment: CDR1 SEHNR and CDR2 FQNEAQ (reference sequence). The CDR3 nucleotides are TGTGCCAGCAGCTTAGTCCTTCGGGGCTCCCACATATATTTT. The encoded protein is CASSLVLRGSHIYF.

This clonotype was seen many times. The chain couples TRBV28 to TRBJ2-1; 12 bases line up with TRBD2. The CDR3 is 17 amino acids. Germline values: CDR1 MDHEN, CDR2 SYDVKM. With 2 bases clipped from V and 4 bases from J, the junction kept 6 bases outside the gene matches. As DNA, the CDR3 is TGTGCCAGCAGTTTAAGACTAGCGGGAGAGACGTACAATGAGCAGTTCTTC. Translation gives CASSLRLAGETYNEQFF.

This clonotype is a singleton in its sample. The chain recombines TRBV11-2 with TRBJ2-6; a possible D gene is TRBD1 (5 bases). The CDR3 extends over 19 amino acids. The V end was cut by 1 base, the J end by 0 bases, with 16 bases between. Germline CDR1 is SGHAT and CDR2 is FQNNGV. For the CDR3, the DNA is TGTGCCAGCAGCTTAGGGTGGGGCTCCTTGGGCTCTGGGGCCAACGTCCTGACTTTC. Translation: CASSLGWGSLGSGANVLTF.

The CDR3 DNA reads as TGTGCCAGCAGTTACAACTACAGAGAGACCCAGTACTTC. As protein: CASSYNYRETQYF. The chain uses TRBV6-6 and TRBJ2-5; the D is unclear. Germline loops: CDR1 MNHNY, CDR2 SVGAGI (reference sequence). The CDR3 is 13 amino acids. V was shortened by 2 bases and J by 4 bases, with 8 bases between the two germline ends.